A selection of T cell receptor beta chains follows, all from one sample in a study of glioma-infiltrating T cells after dendritic cell vaccination. Here immunoSEQ multiplex PCR was the method, and the copy in TCRdb shows in-frame clones only, minus some. The repertoire holds about 50,000 clones, with over 75% as singletons. The specimen was blood, collected after dendritic cell vaccination. The receptors stem from a human donor with glioblastoma. Both conserved end residues are part of each CDR3. Only some rows state a clone size, as once, few, many or a class for expanded clones.

V gene	J gene	clone size	CDR3 protein
TRBV11-2	TRBJ2-7	once	CASSSGTGAYEQYF
TRBV6-5	TRBJ1-2	-	CASSYGPWRGVDGYTF
TRBV6-1	TRBJ2-3	-	CASRGGQGYTDTQYF
TRBV29-1	TRBJ1-1	-	CSVDNNRENTEAFF
TRBV28	TRBJ1-2	-	CASSLLGVVDGRGVFNYGYTF
TRBV19	TRBJ2-1	-	CASTQPSGLAGGRSYNEQFF
TRBV5-1	TRBJ2-7	-	CASSLLGAGYEQYF
TRBV4-1	TRBJ2-3	-	CASSQGVAGSSTDTQYF
TRBV9	TRBJ2-2	-	CASSVGQGPGELFF
TRBV6-4	TRBJ2-1	-	CASSDSTSGSNEQFF
TRBV6-5	TRBJ2-3	-	CASRYRGYTDTQYF
TRBV10-1	TRBJ2-7	-	CASSEYTRLYEQYF
TRBV6-5	TRBJ1-1	-	CASSYIQGAAQLFF
TRBV7-3	TRBJ2-1	-	CASSLTRDKSYNEQFF
TRBV27	TRBJ2-7	-	CASNSPLKTVVYEQYF
TRBV4-2	TRBJ2-3	-	CASSLEAASGDTQYF
TRBV27	TRBJ2-5	once	CASTPGTSGSETQYF
TRBV27	TRBJ2-3	-	CASSLWRGSRTQYF
TRBV7-2	TRBJ2-1	-	CASSLGVAGLRWRGEQFF
TRBV29-1	TRBJ2-1	-	CSVVRSLLESFAYEQFF
TRBV19	TRBJ2-7	-	CASSRGQLYEQYF
TRBV5-1	TRBJ2-3	-	CASSSSTDTQYF
TRBV18	TRBJ1-1	-	CASSPQGGGVEAFF
TRBV25-1	TRBJ2-1	-	CASSEQDRVIDEQFF
TRBV19	TRBJ2-7	once	CASNPTGGKDEQYF
TRBV7-9	TRBJ2-7	-	CASSQGVEQYF
TRBV5-4	TRBJ1-1	-	CASSIRQGAVGTEAFF
TRBV18	TRBJ1-2	-	CASSPPGGYGYTF
TRBV15	TRBJ2-1	-	CATSRDRLSNEQFF
TRBV7-2	TRBJ2-1	-	CASSSMADNYNEQFF
TRBV4-3	TRBJ2-4	-	CASSQGLAEAKNIQYF
TRBV6-1	TRBJ2-7	-	CASSGWQYEQYF
TRBV18	TRBJ2-5	-	CASSPLEKETQYF
TRBV4-1	TRBJ2-5	-	CASNSLGGGTQYF
TRBV28	TRBJ1-2	-	CASSPGGSNYGYTF
TRBV6-1	TRBJ1-2	-	CASIKDSGNGYTF
TRBV28	TRBJ2-3	-	CAPQHRGPTDTQYF
TRBV7-9	TRBJ1-2	-	CASSPTQGISAYTF
TRBV5-4	TRBJ2-7	-	CASSLYNSGSSYEQYF
TRBV28	TRBJ1-2	-	CASSLTGFNYGYTF
TRBV16	TRBJ2-7	-	CASSPSIVWAGGSENEQYF
TRBV9	TRBJ1-1	-	CASSALRQGTEAFF
TRBV7-2	TRBJ1-2	-	CASSPGGGLGGYTF
TRBV19	TRBJ2-3	-	CASSLTLLTGTSSTDTQYF
TRBV9	TRBJ2-1	-	CASSVGGTGRIYNEQFF